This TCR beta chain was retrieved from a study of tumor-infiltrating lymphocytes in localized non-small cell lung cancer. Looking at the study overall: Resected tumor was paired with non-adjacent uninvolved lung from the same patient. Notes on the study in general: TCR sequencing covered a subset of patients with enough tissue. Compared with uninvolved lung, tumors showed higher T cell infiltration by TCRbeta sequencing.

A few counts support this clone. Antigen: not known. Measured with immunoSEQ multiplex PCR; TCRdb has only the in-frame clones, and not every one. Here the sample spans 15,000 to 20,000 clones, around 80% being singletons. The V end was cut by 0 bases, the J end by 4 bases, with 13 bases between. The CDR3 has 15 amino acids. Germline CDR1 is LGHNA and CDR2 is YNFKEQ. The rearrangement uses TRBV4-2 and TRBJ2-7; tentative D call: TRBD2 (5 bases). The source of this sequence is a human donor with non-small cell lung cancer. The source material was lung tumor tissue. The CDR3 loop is CASSQEPDYPYEQYF. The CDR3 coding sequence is TGTGCCAGCAGCCAAGAGCCCGACTACCCTTACGAGCAGTACTTC.